The T cell receptor (beta chain) under discussion was sequenced for a study of cytomegalovirus exposure and HLA in healthy donors. Trimming stripped 1 base from V and 2 bases from J, with 8 bases between. Germline V gene data show CDR1 as MGHRA and CDR2 as YSYEKL. The CDR3 runs to 14 residues. This clone was counted only a few times. The PCR was carried out with 60 Vbeta primers and 13 Jbeta primers. Clones were read by immunoSEQ multiplex PCR, and TCRdb kept only the in-frame ones, dropping some. The sample has 90,000 to 100,000 clones, around two thirds seen once. Specimen: PBMCs. The chain has TRBV4-1 and TRBJ1-2, with TRBD1 as a possible D gene (6 bases). This receptor was taken from a man aged 25 to 40 in good health and CMV-seronegative. CDR3 region: CASSQAGDNYGYTF. The CDR3 DNA reads TGCGCCAGCAGCCAAGCAGGGGACAACTATGGCTACACCTTC.